A selection of T cell receptor beta chains follows, all from one sample in a study of breast tumors, draining lymph nodes, adjacent tissues. One entry per CDR3 protein, called by TCRdb with MiXCR from the multiplex PCR reads. There are around 230,000 distinct CDR3 sequences in the sample; about a third occur only once, and 1.2% to 1.5% lies in the top ten. The sequenced material came from axillary lymph node tissue. Receptor source: a female donor with breast cancer. Some clones in this sample may be carry-over from other donors' samples. Each CDR3 is given with its conserved first and last residue. The order of the fields is clone size, D gene, J gene, CDR3 length, V gene, CDR3 DNA, CDR3 protein. The D gene is left open where the match is weak. Some rows have no size entry. The others give once, few or many, or a class for an expanded clone.

>many|NA|TRBJ2-3|12|TRBV6-2/TRBV6-3
TGTGCCAGCAGCAGGCCTACAGATACGCAGTATTTT
CASSRPTDTQYF
>many|NA|TRBJ2-5|11|TRBV5-5
TGTGCCAGCAGCTGGGGCGGGCCCCAGTACTTC
CASSWGGPQYF
>many|NA|TRBJ1-6|15|TRBV28
TGTGCCAGCAGCCGTCGAGGGACCGAGAATTCACCCCTCCACTTT
CASSRRGTENSPLHF
>once|NA|TRBJ1-6|13|TRBV6-6
TGTGCCAGCAGCCTAGGGCCAGACCCACCCCTCCACTTT
CASSLGPDPPLHF
>many|TRBD1|TRBJ1-4|14|TRBV25-1
TGTGCCAGCAGTCCCGACAGGGGTGTTGAAAGACTGTTTTTT
CASSPDRGVERLFF
>many|TRBD2|TRBJ2-1|17|TRBV4-2
TGTGCCAGCAGCCTTAGCGGGAGAAAAGGGTCCTACAATGAGCAGTTCTTC
CASSLSGRKGSYNEQFF
>many|NA|TRBJ2-2|19|TRBV24-1
TGTGCCACCAGTGATTTAACGGTCGGCGAGGGACTGAACACCGGGGAGCTGTTTTTT
CATSDLTVGEGLNTGELFF
>NA|NA|TRBJ1-1|15|TRBV9
TGTGCCAGCAGCGTAGGGGAGGGGCTGGACACTGAAGCTTTCTTT
CASSVGEGLDTEAFF
>NA|NA|TRBJ2-7|14|TRBV20-1
TGCAGTGCTAGCTTTTCGGGGGGCGCCTACGAGCAGTACTTC
CSASFSGGAYEQYF
>many|NA|TRBJ2-3|10|TRBV6-5
TGTGCCACCGGACGCGATACGCAGTATTTT
CATGRDTQYF